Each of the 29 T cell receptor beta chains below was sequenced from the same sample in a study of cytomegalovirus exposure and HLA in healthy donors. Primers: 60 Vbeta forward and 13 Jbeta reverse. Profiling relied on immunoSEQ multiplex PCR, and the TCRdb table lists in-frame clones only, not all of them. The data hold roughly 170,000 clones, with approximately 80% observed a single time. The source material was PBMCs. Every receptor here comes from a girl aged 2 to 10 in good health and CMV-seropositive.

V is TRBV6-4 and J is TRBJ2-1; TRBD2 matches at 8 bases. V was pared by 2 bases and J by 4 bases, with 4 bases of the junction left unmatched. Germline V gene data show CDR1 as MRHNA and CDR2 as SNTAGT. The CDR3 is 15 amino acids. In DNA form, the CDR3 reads TGTGCCAGCAGTGACGGAGCGGGAGTTTACAATGAGCAGTTCTTC. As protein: CASSDGAGVYNEQFF.

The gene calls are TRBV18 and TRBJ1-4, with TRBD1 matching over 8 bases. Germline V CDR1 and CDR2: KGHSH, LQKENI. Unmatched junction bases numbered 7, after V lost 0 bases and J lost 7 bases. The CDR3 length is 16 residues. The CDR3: CASSPPTGARSEKLFF. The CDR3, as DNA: TGTGCCAGCTCACCACCGACAGGGGCCAGGAGTGAAAAACTGTTTTTT.

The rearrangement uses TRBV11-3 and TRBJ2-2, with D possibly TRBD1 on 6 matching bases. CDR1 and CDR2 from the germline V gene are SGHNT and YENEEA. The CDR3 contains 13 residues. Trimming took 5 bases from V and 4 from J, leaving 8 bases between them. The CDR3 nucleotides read TGTGCCAGCAGCCGAGGGGGCACCGGGGAGCTGTTTTTT. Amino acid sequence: CASSRGGTGELFF. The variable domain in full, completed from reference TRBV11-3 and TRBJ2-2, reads EAGVVQSPRYKIIEKKQPVAFWCNPISGHNTLYWYLQNLGQGPELLIRYENEEAVDDSQLPKDRFSAERLKGVDSTLKIQPAELGDSAVYLCASSRGGTGELFFGEGSRLTVL.

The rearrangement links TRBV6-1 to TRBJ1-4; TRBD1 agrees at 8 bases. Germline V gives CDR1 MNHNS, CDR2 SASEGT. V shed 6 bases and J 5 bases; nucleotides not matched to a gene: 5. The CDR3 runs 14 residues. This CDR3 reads CASRVGTGNEKLFF. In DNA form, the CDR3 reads TGTGCCAGCAGAGTCGGGACAGGAAATGAAAAACTGTTTTTT.

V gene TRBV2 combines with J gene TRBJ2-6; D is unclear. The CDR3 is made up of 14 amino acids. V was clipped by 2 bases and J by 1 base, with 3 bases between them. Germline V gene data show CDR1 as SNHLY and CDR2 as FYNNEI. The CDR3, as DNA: TGTGCCAGCAGTGAATCTTCTGGGGCCAACGTCCTGACTTTC. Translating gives CASSESSGANVLTF.

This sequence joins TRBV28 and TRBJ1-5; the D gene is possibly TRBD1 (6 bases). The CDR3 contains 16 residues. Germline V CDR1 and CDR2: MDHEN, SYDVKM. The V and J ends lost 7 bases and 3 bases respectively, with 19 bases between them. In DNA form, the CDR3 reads TGTGCCAGCACTTCCAATCCGGACAGAATCAATCAGCCCCAGCATTTT. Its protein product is CASTSNPDRINQPQHF.

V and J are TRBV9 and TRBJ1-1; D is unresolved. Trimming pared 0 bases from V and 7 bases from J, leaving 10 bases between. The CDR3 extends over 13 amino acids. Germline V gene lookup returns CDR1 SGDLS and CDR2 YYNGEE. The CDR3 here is CASSVGSDCEAFF. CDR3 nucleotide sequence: TGTGCCAGCAGCGTAGGCAGTGATTGTGAAGCTTTCTTT.

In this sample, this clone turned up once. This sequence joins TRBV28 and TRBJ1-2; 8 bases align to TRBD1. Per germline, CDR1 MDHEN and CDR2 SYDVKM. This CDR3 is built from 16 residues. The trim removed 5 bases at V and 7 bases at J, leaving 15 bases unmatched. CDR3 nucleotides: TGTGCCAGCAGTCGGCCCCCGGGACAGGCTTCGGGTGGCTACACCTTC. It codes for CASSRPPGQASGGYTF.

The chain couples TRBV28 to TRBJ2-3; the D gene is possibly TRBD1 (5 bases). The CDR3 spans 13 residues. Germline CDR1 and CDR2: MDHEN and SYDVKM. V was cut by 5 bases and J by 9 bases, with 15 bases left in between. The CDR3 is CASSPDGHPTQYF. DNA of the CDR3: TGTGCCAGCAGTCCGGACGGACATCCCACGCAGTATTTT.

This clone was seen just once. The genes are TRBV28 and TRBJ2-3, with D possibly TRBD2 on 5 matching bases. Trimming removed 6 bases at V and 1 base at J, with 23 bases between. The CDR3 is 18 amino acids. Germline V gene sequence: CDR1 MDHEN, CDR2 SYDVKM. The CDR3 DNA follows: TGTGCCAGCAGCCCTAAGAGGGAGATTTTTGAGGGCACAGATACGCAGTATTTT. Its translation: CASSPKREIFEGTDTQYF.

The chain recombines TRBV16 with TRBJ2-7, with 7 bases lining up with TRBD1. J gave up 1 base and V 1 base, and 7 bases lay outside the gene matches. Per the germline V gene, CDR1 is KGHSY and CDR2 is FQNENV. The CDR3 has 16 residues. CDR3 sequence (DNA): TGTGCCAGCAGCCAATTCGATTGGGACAGTTCCTACGAGCAGTACTTC. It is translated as CASSQFDWDSSYEQYF.

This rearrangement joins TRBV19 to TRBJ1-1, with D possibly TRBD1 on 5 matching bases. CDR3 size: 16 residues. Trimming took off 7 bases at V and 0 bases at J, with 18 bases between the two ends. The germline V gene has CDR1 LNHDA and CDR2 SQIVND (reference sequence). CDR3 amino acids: CASKTTPTALNTEAFF. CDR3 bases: TGTGCCAGTAAAACAACCCCGACAGCATTGAACACTGAAGCTTTCTTT.

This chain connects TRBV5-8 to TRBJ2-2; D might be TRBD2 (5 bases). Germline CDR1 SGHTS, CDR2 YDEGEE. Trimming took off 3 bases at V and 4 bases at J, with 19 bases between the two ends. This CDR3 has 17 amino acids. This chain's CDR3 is CASSWARRSRGTGELFF. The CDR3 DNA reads TGTGCCAGCAGCTGGGCTAGACGGAGTCGGGGCACCGGGGAGCTGTTTTTT.

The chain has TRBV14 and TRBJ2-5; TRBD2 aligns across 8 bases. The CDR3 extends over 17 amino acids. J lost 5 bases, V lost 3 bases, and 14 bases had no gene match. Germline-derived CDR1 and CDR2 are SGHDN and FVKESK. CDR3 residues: CASSHPLGSGRRETQYF. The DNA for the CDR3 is TGTGCCAGCAGCCACCCCCTGGGCAGCGGGAGAAGGGAGACCCAGTACTTC.

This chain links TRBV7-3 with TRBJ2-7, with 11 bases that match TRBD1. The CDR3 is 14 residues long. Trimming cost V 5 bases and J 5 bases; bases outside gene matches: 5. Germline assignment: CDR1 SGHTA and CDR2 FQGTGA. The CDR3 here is CASSLAGQGDEQYF. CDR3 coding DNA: TGTGCCAGCAGCCTAGCGGGACAGGGGGACGAGCAGTACTTC.

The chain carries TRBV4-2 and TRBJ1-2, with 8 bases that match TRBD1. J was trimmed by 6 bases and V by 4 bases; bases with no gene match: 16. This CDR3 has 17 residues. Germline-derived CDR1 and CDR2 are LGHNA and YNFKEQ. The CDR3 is CASSRIGSGGEVNGYTF. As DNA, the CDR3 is TGTGCCAGCAGCCGAATCGGATCAGGGGGCGAGGTGAATGGCTACACCTTC.

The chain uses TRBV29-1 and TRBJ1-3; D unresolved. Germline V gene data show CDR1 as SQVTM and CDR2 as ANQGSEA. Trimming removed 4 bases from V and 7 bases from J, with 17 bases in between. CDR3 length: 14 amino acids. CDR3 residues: CSVAGGLTGNTIYF. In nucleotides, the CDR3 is TGCAGCGTTGCCGGCGGACTGACGGGGAACACCATATATTTT.

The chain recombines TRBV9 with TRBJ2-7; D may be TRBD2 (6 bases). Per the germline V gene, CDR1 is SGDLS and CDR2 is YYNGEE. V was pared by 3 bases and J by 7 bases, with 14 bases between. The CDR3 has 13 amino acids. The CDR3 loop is CASSAVGGGEQYF. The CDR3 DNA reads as TGTGCCAGCAGCGCAGTGGGGGGTGGGGAGCAGTACTTC. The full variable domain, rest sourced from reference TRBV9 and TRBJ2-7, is DSGVTQTPKHLITATGQRVTLRCSPRSGDLSVYWYQQSLDQGLQFLIQYYNGEERAKGNILERFSAQQFPDLHSELNLSSLELGDSALYFCASSAVGGGEQYFGPGTRLTVT.

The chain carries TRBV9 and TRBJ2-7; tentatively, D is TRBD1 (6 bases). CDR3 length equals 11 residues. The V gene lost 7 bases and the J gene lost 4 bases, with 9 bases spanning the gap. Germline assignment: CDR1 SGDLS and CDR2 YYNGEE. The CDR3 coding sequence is TGTGCCAGCGGACAGCCGTACGAGCAGTACTTC. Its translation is CASGQPYEQYF.

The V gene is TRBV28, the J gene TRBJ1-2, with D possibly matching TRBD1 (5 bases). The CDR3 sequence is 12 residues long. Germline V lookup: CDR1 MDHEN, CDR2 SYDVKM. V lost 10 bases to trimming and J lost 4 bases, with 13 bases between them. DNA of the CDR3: TGTGCCATTGGGGCAGGACGCTATGGCTACACCTTC. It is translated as CAIGAGRYGYTF.

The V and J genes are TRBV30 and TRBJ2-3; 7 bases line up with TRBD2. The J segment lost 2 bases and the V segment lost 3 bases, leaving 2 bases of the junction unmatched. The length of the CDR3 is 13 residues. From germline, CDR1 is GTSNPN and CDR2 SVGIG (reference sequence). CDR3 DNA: TGTGCCTGGAGCCTAGCGGACACAGATACGCAGTATTTT. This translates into CAWSLADTDTQYF.

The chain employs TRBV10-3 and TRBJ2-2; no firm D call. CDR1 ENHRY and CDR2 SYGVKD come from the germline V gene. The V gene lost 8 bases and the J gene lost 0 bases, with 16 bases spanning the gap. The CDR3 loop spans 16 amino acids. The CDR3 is CAIGSGSAPNTGELFF. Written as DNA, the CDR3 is TGTGCCATCGGATCCGGGTCCGCTCCGAACACCGGGGAGCTGTTTTTT.

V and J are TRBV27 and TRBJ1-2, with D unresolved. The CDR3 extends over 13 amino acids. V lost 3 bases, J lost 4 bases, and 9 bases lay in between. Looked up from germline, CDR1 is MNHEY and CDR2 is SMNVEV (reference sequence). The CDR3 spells CASSFAGSYGYTF. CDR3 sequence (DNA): TGTGCCAGCAGTTTCGCCGGGAGCTATGGCTACACCTTC.

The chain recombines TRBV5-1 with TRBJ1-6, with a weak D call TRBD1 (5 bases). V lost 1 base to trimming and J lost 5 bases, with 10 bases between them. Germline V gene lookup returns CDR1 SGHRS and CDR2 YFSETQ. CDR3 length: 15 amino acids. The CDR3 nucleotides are TGCGCCAGCAGCTTGTCCCGGGGGGATAATTCACCCCTCCACTTT. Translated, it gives CASSLSRGDNSPLHF.

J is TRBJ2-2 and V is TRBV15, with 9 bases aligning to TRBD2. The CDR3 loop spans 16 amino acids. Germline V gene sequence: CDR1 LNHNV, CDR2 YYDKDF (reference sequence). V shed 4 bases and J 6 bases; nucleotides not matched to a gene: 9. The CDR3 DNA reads TGTGCCACCAGCAAAAAGCGGGAGGAATATTCCGGGGAGCTGTTTTTT. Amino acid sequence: CATSKKREEYSGELFF.

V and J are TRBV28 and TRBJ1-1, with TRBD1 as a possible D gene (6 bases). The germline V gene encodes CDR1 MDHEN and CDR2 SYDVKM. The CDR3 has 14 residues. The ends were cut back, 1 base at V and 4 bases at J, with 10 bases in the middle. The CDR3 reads CASSLLYRVTEAFF. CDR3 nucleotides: TGTGCCAGCAGTTTATTGTACAGGGTCACTGAAGCTTTCTTT.

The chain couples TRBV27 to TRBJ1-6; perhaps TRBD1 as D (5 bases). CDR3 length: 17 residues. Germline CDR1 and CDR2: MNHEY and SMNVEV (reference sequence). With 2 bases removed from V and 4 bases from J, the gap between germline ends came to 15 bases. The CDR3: CASSLVGPDKYNSPLHF. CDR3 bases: TGTGCCAGCAGTTTAGTGGGCCCGGACAAATATAATTCACCCCTCCACTTT.

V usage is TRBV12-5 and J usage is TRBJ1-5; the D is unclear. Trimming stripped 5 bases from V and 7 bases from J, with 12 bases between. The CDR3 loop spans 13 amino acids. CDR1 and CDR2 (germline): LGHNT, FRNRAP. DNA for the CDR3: TGTGCTAGTGGTCCCTTTGAGCGGCAGCCCCAGCATTTT. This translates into CASGPFERQPQHF.

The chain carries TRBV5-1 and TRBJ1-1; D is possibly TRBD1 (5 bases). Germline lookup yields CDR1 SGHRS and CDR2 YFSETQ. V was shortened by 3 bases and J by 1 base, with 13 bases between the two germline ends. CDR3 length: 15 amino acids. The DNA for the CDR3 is TGCGCCAGCAGCTCAGACAGACCGGGGAACACTGAAGCTTTCTTT. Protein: CASSSDRPGNTEAFF.